A selection of T cell receptor beta chains follows, all from one sample in a study of blood T cell repertoires in COVID-19. Repertoires were generated with immunoSEQ multiplex PCR, while TCRdb's copy carries only in-frame clones and drops some. The table shows about 380,000 clones, with approximately 84% occurring only once. The sample consisted of PBMCs or T cells enriched from blood (not recorded which). Source of these receptors: a woman in her twenties or thirties who had recovered from COVID-19. The CDR3 runs from the conserved cysteine through the conserved F or W. The D gene is left open where the match is weak. For some rows the clone size is stated as once, few or many, or as a class when expanded; others skip it.

V: TRBV7-9
J: TRBJ2-7
size: once
D: NA
DNA: TGTGCCAGCAGCCACACGTCCAAACCTTCCTACGAGCAGTACTTC
CDR3: CASSHTSKPSYEQYF

V: TRBV6-1
J: TRBJ2-5
size: NA
D: NA
DNA: TGTGCCAGCAGTGAAGCAAGGGGCGACCAAGAGACCCAGTACTTC
CDR3: CASSEARGDQETQYF

V: TRBV18
J: TRBJ2-1
size: NA
D: TRBD2
DNA: TGTGCCAGCTCACCATCGGCGGGAGATCTTTCCAATGAGCAGTTCTTC
CDR3: CASSPSAGDLSNEQFF

V: TRBV29-1
J: TRBJ1-2
size: once
D: TRBD1
DNA: TGCAGCGCTATGGGGACAGGGGGAGGCTATGGCTACACCTTC
CDR3: CSAMGTGGGYGYTF

V: TRBV4-1
J: TRBJ2-7
size: NA
D: TRBD1
DNA: TGCGCCAGCAGCACCCGGACAGGGGGTTTGTACGAGCAGTACTTC
CDR3: CASSTRTGGLYEQYF

V: TRBV7-9
J: TRBJ1-2
size: NA
D: TRBD1
DNA: TGTGCCAGCAGCTTAAGCACAGGGGTTAACTATGGCTACACCTTC
CDR3: CASSLSTGVNYGYTF

V: TRBV6-2/TRBV6-3
J: TRBJ1-2
size: NA
D: NA
DNA: TGTGCCAGCAGTTACTTTGGGCCTAACTATGGCTACACCTTC
CDR3: CASSYFGPNYGYTF

V: TRBV7-2
J: TRBJ2-5
size: NA
D: TRBD2
DNA: TGTGCCAGCAGCCTCCAATACGGGGGGGTGGGAGAGACCCAGTACTTC
CDR3: CASSLQYGGVGETQYF

V: TRBV5-1
J: TRBJ1-2
size: NA
D: TRBD1
DNA: TGCGCCAGCAGCTTGGGACAGGGGGCCGGTGGCTACACCTTC
CDR3: CASSLGQGAGGYTF

V: TRBV11-3
J: TRBJ1-1
size: once
D: NA
DNA: TGTGCCAGCAGCCTCCTCGTGAACACTGAAGCTTTCTTT
CDR3: CASSLLVNTEAFF

V: TRBV3-1/TRBV3-2
J: TRBJ2-1
size: once
D: TRBD1
DNA: TGTGCCAGCAGCCAAGGAATGGACAGGGGGCGCGGGTACAATGAGCAGTTCTTC
CDR3: CASSQGMDRGRGYNEQFF

V: TRBV18
J: TRBJ1-5
size: once
D: NA
DNA: TGTGCCAGCTCACCCGAACAGGGTGGTAATCAGCCCCAGCATTTT
CDR3: CASSPEQGGNQPQHF

V: TRBV2
J: TRBJ1-6
size: NA
D: TRBD1
DNA: TGTGCCAGCAGTGAAACAGGGGTTAATTCACCCCTCCACTTT
CDR3: CASSETGVNSPLHF

V: TRBV18
J: TRBJ2-7
size: NA
D: NA
DNA: TGTGCCAGCTCACCACCCTTTGACTACTACGAGCAGTACTTC
CDR3: CASSPPFDYYEQYF

V: TRBV19
J: TRBJ1-1
size: once
D: NA
DNA: TGTGCCAGTAGTCAGGGGATGGGGAACACTGAAGCTTTCTTT
CDR3: CASSQGMGNTEAFF

V: TRBV28
J: TRBJ2-1
size: NA
D: TRBD1
DNA: TGTGCCAGCAGTGAAAACAGGGGCGGCAATGAGCAGTTCTTC
CDR3: CASSENRGGNEQFF

V: TRBV18
J: TRBJ2-7
size: NA
D: TRBD1
DNA: TGTGCCAGCTCAACCGGACAGGAACGCTACGAGCAGTACTTC
CDR3: CASSTGQERYEQYF

V: TRBV28
J: TRBJ1-4
size: NA
D: NA
DNA: TGTGCCAGCAGCCTCGGTGCAACTAATGAAAAACTGTTTTTT
CDR3: CASSLGATNEKLFF

V: TRBV5-1
J: TRBJ2-7
size: NA
D: NA
DNA: TGCGCCAGCAGTTCGCAGGGTGCTTCCTACGAGCAGTACTTC
CDR3: CASSSQGASYEQYF

V: TRBV4-1
J: TRBJ2-7
size: once
D: NA
DNA: TGCGCCAGCAGCCAGTTCCCTAGTGGGAGGGGGTACGAGCAGTACTTC
CDR3: CASSQFPSGRGYEQYF

V: TRBV3-1/TRBV3-2
J: TRBJ2-3
size: few
D: TRBD2
DNA: TGTGCCAGCAGCCAGGTAGCGGGGGCCGCCGGGGGTACGCAGTATTTT
CDR3: CASSQVAGAAGGTQYF

V: TRBV12-3/TRBV12-4
J: TRBJ1-5
size: NA
D: NA
DNA: TGTGCCAGCAGCCCCCTGGAGGTGCAGCCCCAGCATTTT
CDR3: CASSPLEVQPQHF

V: TRBV7-2
J: TRBJ1-1
size: NA
D: TRBD1
DNA: TGTGCCAGCAGCACAAAGGGACAGGCTAACACTGAAGCTTTCTTT
CDR3: CASSTKGQANTEAFF

V: TRBV19
J: TRBJ1-5
size: once
D: NA
DNA: TGTGCCAGTAGTATGGACGGGAACAATCAGCCCCAGCATTTT
CDR3: CASSMDGNNQPQHF

V: TRBV5-4
J: TRBJ1-3
size: NA
D: TRBD1
DNA: TGTGCCAGCAGCGCCCGGACAGGGTACGGAAACACCATATATTTT
CDR3: CASSARTGYGNTIYF

V: TRBV5-1
J: TRBJ1-1
size: NA
D: TRBD1
DNA: TGCGCCAGCCAATCGGGACAGGAGGCTTTCTTT
CDR3: CASQSGQEAFF

V: TRBV6-5
J: TRBJ1-2
size: NA
D: TRBD1
DNA: TGTGCCAGCAGTCGGGACAGGGGGAACCCCTATGGCTACACCTTC
CDR3: CASSRDRGNPYGYTF

V: TRBV15
J: TRBJ1-1
size: NA
D: NA
DNA: TGTGCCACCAGCACCGAACTCACGAACACTGAAGCTTTCTTT
CDR3: CATSTELTNTEAFF

V: TRBV2
J: TRBJ1-1
size: NA
D: TRBD1
DNA: TGTGCCAGCAGTACCCGGGACAGGGAGAATGAAGCTTTCTTT
CDR3: CASSTRDRENEAFF

V: TRBV11-2
J: TRBJ1-2
size: once
D: TRBD1
DNA: TGTGCCAGCAGCTCACTCCGGGACAGGGTAAATTCAGACTATGGCTACACCTTC
CDR3: CASSSLRDRVNSDYGYTF

V: TRBV29-1
J: TRBJ1-3
size: few
D: NA
DNA: TGCAGCGTTGGGGAGGGGCCCCCCTCTGGAAACACCATATATTTT
CDR3: CSVGEGPPSGNTIYF

V: TRBV14
J: TRBJ2-7
size: NA
D: NA
DNA: TGTGCCAGCAGCCAAGATCGCTACGAGCAGTACTTC
CDR3: CASSQDRYEQYF

V: TRBV19
J: TRBJ2-3
size: NA
D: NA
DNA: TGTGCCAGTAGTCTGGACAACCGTGGCGCAGATACGCAGTATTTT
CDR3: CASSLDNRGADTQYF

V: TRBV19
J: TRBJ1-4
size: NA
D: NA
DNA: TGTGCCAGTAGGACAGCGTCAACTAATGAAAAACTGTTTTTT
CDR3: CASRTASTNEKLFF

V: TRBV18
J: TRBJ2-1
size: NA
D: TRBD2
DNA: TGTGCCAGCTCCCCGATGACTAGCGGGGGGGCCCATGAGCAGTTCTTC
CDR3: CASSPMTSGGAHEQFF

V: TRBV24-1
J: TRBJ2-3
size: NA
D: TRBD2
DNA: TGTGCCACCAGTGATCCGGGACTAGCCTCAGGAGATACGCAGTATTTT
CDR3: CATSDPGLASGDTQYF

V: TRBV2
J: TRBJ2-2
size: once
D: NA
DNA: TGTGCCAGCAGTGCTGCACAGTCCACCGGGGAGCTGTTTTTT
CDR3: CASSAAQSTGELFF

V: TRBV10-3
J: TRBJ2-5
size: NA
D: TRBD2
DNA: TGTGCCACCGGCGGGGGTCTAGCGGGAGGCGAAGAGACCCAGTACTTC
CDR3: CATGGGLAGGEETQYF

V: TRBV24-1
J: TRBJ2-2
size: NA
D: TRBD1
DNA: TGTGCCACCAGTCCAGGGACAGGGGACACCGGGGAGCTGTTTTTT
CDR3: CATSPGTGDTGELFF

V: TRBV27
J: TRBJ2-5
size: NA
D: NA
DNA: TGTGCCAGCAGTTTCCTCGGAGGGTCCCCAGAGACCCAGTACTTC
CDR3: CASSFLGGSPETQYF

V: TRBV7-6
J: TRBJ1-4
size: once
D: NA
DNA: TGTGCCAGCAGCTTCAGGGTACTTGAAAAACTGTTTTTT
CDR3: CASSFRVLEKLFF

V: TRBV4-1
J: TRBJ2-3
size: once
D: TRBD2
DNA: TGCGCCAGCAGCCCAAGGGATAGCGGGGGGGCCCGAACTTCTAAAACAGATACGCAGTATTTT
CDR3: CASSPRDSGGARTSKTDTQYF

V: TRBV27
J: TRBJ1-5
size: NA
D: TRBD1
DNA: TGTGCCAGCAGTTATACAGGGGTTCAGCCCCAGCATTTT
CDR3: CASSYTGVQPQHF

V: TRBV7-9
J: TRBJ1-2
size: NA
D: TRBD1
DNA: TGTGCCAGCAGCTCCCGGTCGGGACAGGGTCGTAATGGCTACACCTTC
CDR3: CASSSRSGQGRNGYTF

V: TRBV10-2
J: TRBJ1-1
size: NA
D: TRBD1
DNA: TGCGCCAGCAGTGAGTGGTCAGGGGGCACGGACACTGAAGCTTTCTTT
CDR3: CASSEWSGGTDTEAFF

V: TRBV4-1
J: TRBJ2-5
size: many
D: TRBD2
DNA: TGCGCCAGCAGCCCTGGGACTAGCGGGGCGGAGACCCAGTACTTC
CDR3: CASSPGTSGAETQYF

V: TRBV7-9
J: TRBJ1-1
size: NA
D: NA
DNA: TGTGCCAGCAGGGGCGGCGGGCCGGGTGCTGGTGAAGCTTTCTTT
CDR3: CASRGGGPGAGEAFF

V: TRBV19
J: TRBJ1-1
size: NA
D: NA
DNA: TGTGCCAGTACCCTATCCCAGGGGTGGACGAAGACTGAAGCTTTCTTT
CDR3: CASTLSQGWTKTEAFF

V: TRBV12-5
J: TRBJ2-1
size: NA
D: TRBD2
DNA: TGTGCTAGTGGTTCCGGGACTAGCTCCTACAATGAGCAGTTCTTC
CDR3: CASGSGTSSYNEQFF

V: TRBV2
J: TRBJ1-1
size: NA
D: NA
DNA: TGTGCCAGCAGTGTCTTCCCCAACAGTGAAGCTTTCTTT
CDR3: CASSVFPNSEAFF

V: TRBV19
J: TRBJ1-5
size: NA
D: NA
DNA: TGTGCCAGTAATATACCAGGAAGAAATCAGCCCCAGCATTTT
CDR3: CASNIPGRNQPQHF

V: TRBV3-1/TRBV3-2
J: TRBJ1-1
size: NA
D: NA
DNA: TGTGCCAGCAGCCAAGGTGACAGGCGAACTGAAGCTTTCTTT
CDR3: CASSQGDRRTEAFF

V: TRBV21-1
J: TRBJ1-1
size: NA
D: NA
DNA: TGTGCCAGCAGCAAGACAGGGAGCATGAACACTGAAGCTTTCTTT
CDR3: CASSKTGSMNTEAFF

V: TRBV27
J: TRBJ2-2
size: NA
D: TRBD1
DNA: TGTGCCAGCAGCCCCTGGGACAGTAAGACCGGGGAGCTGTTTTTT
CDR3: CASSPWDSKTGELFF

V: TRBV2
J: TRBJ1-1
size: NA
D: NA
DNA: TGTGCCAGCAGTGGGGGAGAGGGGAACACTGAAGCTTTCTTT
CDR3: CASSGGEGNTEAFF

V: TRBV28
J: TRBJ2-2
size: NA
D: TRBD2
DNA: TGTGCCAGCAGTCCGGGACTAATGAACACCGGGGAGCTGTTTTTT
CDR3: CASSPGLMNTGELFF

V: TRBV7-9
J: TRBJ2-1
size: NA
D: TRBD2
DNA: TGTGCCAGCAGCTTAGTTAGCGGGGCCTACAATGAGCAGTTCTTC
CDR3: CASSLVSGAYNEQFF

V: TRBV19
J: TRBJ1-5
size: NA
D: NA
DNA: TGTGCCAGTAGCCCCTACGGCGGGGATCAGCCCCAGCATTTT
CDR3: CASSPYGGDQPQHF

V: TRBV6-4
J: TRBJ2-4
size: many
D: TRBD2
DNA: TGTGCCAGCAGTGACTCACGGGAGGGGGGAAACATTCAGTACTTC
CDR3: CASSDSREGGNIQYF

V: TRBV2
J: TRBJ2-2
size: NA
D: NA
DNA: TGTGCCAGCACTCGTTCCGGGGAGCTGTTTTTT
CDR3: CASTRSGELFF